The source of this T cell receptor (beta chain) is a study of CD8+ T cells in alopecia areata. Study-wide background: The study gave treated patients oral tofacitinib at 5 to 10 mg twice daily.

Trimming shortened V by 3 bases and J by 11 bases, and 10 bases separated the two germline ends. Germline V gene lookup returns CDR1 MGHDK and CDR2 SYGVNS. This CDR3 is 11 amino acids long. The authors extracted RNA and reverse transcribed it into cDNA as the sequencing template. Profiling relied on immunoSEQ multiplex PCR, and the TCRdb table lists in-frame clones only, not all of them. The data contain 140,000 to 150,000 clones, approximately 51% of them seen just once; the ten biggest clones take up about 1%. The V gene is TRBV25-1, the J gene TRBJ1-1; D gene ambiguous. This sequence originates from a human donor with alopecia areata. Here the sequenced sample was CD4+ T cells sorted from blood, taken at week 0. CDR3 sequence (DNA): TGTGCCAGCAGTGATCTTATGGCGGCTTTCTTT. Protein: CASSDLMAAFF.